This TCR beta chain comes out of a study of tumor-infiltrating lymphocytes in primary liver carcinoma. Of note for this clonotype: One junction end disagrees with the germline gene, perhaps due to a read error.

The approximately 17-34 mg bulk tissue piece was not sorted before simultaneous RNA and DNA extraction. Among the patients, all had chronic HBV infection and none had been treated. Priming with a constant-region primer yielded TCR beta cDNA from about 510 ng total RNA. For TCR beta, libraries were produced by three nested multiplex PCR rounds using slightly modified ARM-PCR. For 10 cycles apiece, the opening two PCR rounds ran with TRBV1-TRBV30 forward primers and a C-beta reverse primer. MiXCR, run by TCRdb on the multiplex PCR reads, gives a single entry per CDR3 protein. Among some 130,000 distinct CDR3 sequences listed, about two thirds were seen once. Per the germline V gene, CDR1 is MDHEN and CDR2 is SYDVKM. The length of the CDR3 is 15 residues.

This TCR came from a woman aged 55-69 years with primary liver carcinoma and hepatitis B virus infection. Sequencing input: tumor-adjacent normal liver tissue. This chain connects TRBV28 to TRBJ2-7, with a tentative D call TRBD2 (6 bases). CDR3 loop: CVSSLAASDVGEQYF. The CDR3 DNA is TGTGTCAGCAGTTTAGCGGCGAGTGATGTAGGCGAGCAGTACTTC.